This TCR beta chain was recorded in a study of T cells after yellow fever vaccination. They built TCR cDNA with 5'RACE template switching, a step that put in a universal primer site and UMIs. TCRdb re-called the 5' RACE reads through MiXCR, storing one row per CDR3 protein. The sample lists under 300,000 distinct CDR3 sequences, approximately 6.3% occurring once. Regarding the study as a whole: It was the secondary response that reached its peak faster, day 5 versus 15, but it was weaker. Abundant clonotypes (contaminants from the bulk population) could be present in FACS-sorted repertoires. At 95% to 98% for CD4 and 75% to 90% for CD8, most primary-vaccination clones showed up again after the booster.

Points on this clonotype: Its target is not known.

The germline V gene has CDR1 MRHNA and CDR2 SNTAGT. This CDR3 comprises 19 residues. Germline trimming cut 7 bases from V and 0 bases from J; bases unmatched to any gene: 18. The TCR was taken from a man aged 25 to 40 who received the YFV17D yellow fever vaccine. This material consisted of CD4+ T cells sorted from PBMCs, taken on the day of the yellow fever booster vaccination. The chain joins TRBV6-4 to TRBJ2-7; TRBD2 matches 10 bases. The CDR3 sequence: CASNPRTSGPTISSYEQYF. DNA of the CDR3: TGTGCCAGCAACCCCCGGACTAGCGGCCCTACCATAAGCTCCTACGAGCAGTACTTC.